A single sample is the source of the 13 T cell receptor beta chains below, sequenced in a study of T cell changes during pregnancy in multiple sclerosis (dated by TCRdb to the late 2010s). Library preparation used the immunoSEQ multiplex PCR assay. Imported from immuneACCESS, the table was reduced by TCRdb to in-frame sequences with V and J called. These copies leave out some clones; in studies compared against another copy, an unresolved V gene accounts for under half, and the cause of the remainder is not known. Recorded for this sample are some 33,000 clones; 80% to 90% of them occurred a single time. Clones ranked in the top ten supply approximately 10% of the sample. This specimen was CD8+ T cells from peripheral blood mononuclear cells, taken in the third trimester of pregnancy. Receptors were obtained from a female donor with multiple sclerosis, enrolled in a pregnancy study.

The genes are TRBV2 and TRBJ1-1; 11 nucleotides line up with TRBD1. J gave up 3 bases and V 4 bases, and 4 bases lay outside the gene matches. Germline V CDR1 and CDR2: SNHLY, FYNNEI. The CDR3 spans 15 residues. The DNA for the CDR3 is TGTGCCAGCAGTGTCGGGACAGGGGGAGACACTGAAGCTTTCTTT. Protein: CASSVGTGGDTEAFF. Combining the CDR3 with reference TRBV2 and TRBJ1-1 gives the whole variable domain EPEVTQTPSHQVTQMGQEVILRCVPISNHLYFYWYRQILGQKVEFLVSFYNNEISEKSEIFDDQFSVERPDGSNFTLKIRSTKLEDSAMYFCASSVGTGGDTEAFFGQGTRLTVV.

This chain links TRBV7-9 with TRBJ2-3, with 13 bases aligning to TRBD2. This CDR3 comprises 18 residues. The J segment lost 5 bases and the V segment lost 5 bases, leaving 13 bases of the junction unmatched. The germline V gene encodes CDR1 SEHNR and CDR2 FQNEAQ (reference sequence). The CDR3 sequence: CASSALSPGLAGKDTQYF. Here the CDR3 DNA reads TGTGCCAGCAGCGCCTTGTCGCCGGGACTAGCGGGGAAAGATACGCAGTATTTT.

The count of this clone is one. The rearrangement joins TRBV5-1 to TRBJ2-1; 9 bases map to TRBD1. Looked up from germline, CDR1 is SGHRS and CDR2 is YFSETQ. Trimming cost V 4 bases and J 5 bases; bases outside gene matches: 1. This CDR3 has 13 amino acids. CDR3 protein: CASSDRGNNEQFF. The DNA of the CDR3 is TGCGCCAGCAGCGACAGGGGGAACAATGAGCAGTTCTTC.

The chain has TRBV7-9 and TRBJ1-4; D is ambiguous. V lost 8 bases and J 5 bases, leaving 9 bases between the germline ends. Germline V gene lookup returns CDR1 SEHNR and CDR2 FQNEAQ (reference sequence). The CDR3 contains 12 residues. The chain's CDR3 is CASRRLNEKLFF. The CDR3 DNA sequence: TGTGCCAGCCGCCGGTTGAATGAAAAACTGTTTTTT.

The rearrangement links TRBV4-1 to TRBJ2-5; TRBD2 matches 7 bases. The V and J ends lost 1 base and 4 bases, in that order; junction bases with no gene match: 0. Germline lookup yields CDR1 MGHRA and CDR2 YSYEKL. This CDR3 contains 13 residues. The CDR3 spells CASSQGGRETQYF. The CDR3 coding sequence is TGCGCCAGCAGCCAAGGCGGGAGAGAGACCCAGTACTTC.

V gene TRBV10-2 combines with J gene TRBJ1-2, with 8 bases lining up with TRBD1. The V and J ends lost 4 bases and 4 bases, in that order; junction bases with no gene match: 8. Germline CDR1 WSHSY, CDR2 SAAADI. The CDR3 runs to 15 residues. Here the CDR3 reads CASSATPGGGYGYTF. In DNA, the CDR3 is TGCGCCAGCAGTGCCACACCAGGGGGCGGCTATGGCTACACCTTC.

The chain links TRBV29-1 to TRBJ2-7, with 7 bases that match TRBD1. The V gene end was trimmed by 6 bases and the J gene end by 2 bases; junction bases not matched to a gene: 1. The CDR3 is made up of 11 amino acids. In germline, CDR1 is SQVTM, CDR2 ANQGSEA. The chain's CDR3 is CSVGTAYEQYF. CDR3 sequence (DNA): TGCAGCGTGGGGACAGCCTACGAGCAGTACTTC.

The rearrangement uses TRBV5-4 and TRBJ1-1; 8 nucleotides agree with TRBD1. The V and J ends lost 4 bases and 5 bases, in that order; junction bases with no gene match: 13. Per germline, CDR1 SGHNT and CDR2 YYREEE (reference sequence). The CDR3 has 16 residues. CDR3: CASSTGQAFSDTEAFF. The CDR3 coding sequence is TGTGCCAGCAGCACGGGACAGGCTTTTTCGGATACTGAAGCTTTCTTT.

This chain connects TRBV6-4 to TRBJ2-3; TRBD2 matches 12 bases. Germline lookup yields CDR1 MRHNA and CDR2 SNTAGT. V trimming: 8 bases; J trimming: 1 base; junction bases outside the gene matches: 4. CDR3 length: 15 amino acids. In DNA, the CDR3 is TGTGCCAGCTCCCGGACTAGCGGGGGCACAGATACGCAGTATTTT. Translation: CASSRTSGGTDTQYF.

The J gene is TRBJ1-6, the V gene TRBV28; D gene unclear. From germline, CDR1 is MDHEN and CDR2 SYDVKM. CDR3 length equals 12 residues. V was shortened by 2 bases and J by 7 bases, with 3 bases between the two germline ends. In DNA form, the CDR3 reads TGTGCCAGCAGTTTACAGAATTCACCCCTCCACTTT. This codes for CASSLQNSPLHF.

The chain joins TRBV21-1 to TRBJ1-1; the tabulated D call, TRBD1, remains unverified against the DNA. TRBV21-1 is a known pseudogene. The CDR3 spans 15 residues. The chain's CDR3 is CASSNLDLHRTEAFF. For the CDR3, the DNA is TGTGCCAGCAGCAATTTGGACCTCCACAGGACTGAAGCTTTCTTT.

A few counts support this clone. V and J are TRBV6-6 and TRBJ1-5; D is unresolved. The germline V gene encodes CDR1 MNHNY and CDR2 SVGAGI (reference sequence). V was trimmed by 0 bases and J by 4 bases, leaving 10 bases between them. This CDR3 region has 15 residues. For the CDR3, the DNA is TGTGCCAGCAGTTACTCGAGTACGGGGAATCAGCCCCAGCATTTT. Amino acid sequence: CASSYSSTGNQPQHF.

The CDR3 sequence is CASSPKTGAATEAFF. CDR3 sequence (DNA): TGCGCCAGCAGCCCCAAGACAGGGGCGGCCACTGAAGCTTTCTTT. The chain has TRBV5-1 and TRBJ1-1; 8 bases agree with TRBD1. Germline loops: CDR1 SGHRS, CDR2 YFSETQ. V shed 4 bases, J shed 4 bases, and the junction held 9 bases outside the gene matches. CDR3 length: 15 amino acids.